This T cell receptor (beta chain) was retrieved from a study of post-analysis software for immune sequencing data. General study findings and limits: In patients, about five TRBV segments were more frequent than in controls, with TRBV5-6, TRBV5-1 and TRBV20-1 among them.

Unique molecular identifiers featured in each of the TCR beta cDNA libraries. MiXCR, run by TCRdb on the PCR reads, gives a single entry per CDR3 protein. This sample has 450,000 to 700,000 distinct CDR3 sequences, with around 47% found just once. The CDR3 is 14 amino acids. From germline, CDR1 is PRHDT and CDR2 FYEKMQ (reference sequence). This clonotype was picked up one time. Its antigen is unidentified. The chain has TRBV13 and TRBJ2-5; a possible D gene is TRBD1 (6 bases). The J call may not be correct, given that the DNA end is closer to TRBJ2-7. Sequenced: blood. The TCR originated in a girl between 5 and 17 years old with multiple sclerosis. The CDR3 coding sequence is TGTGCCAGCAGCCAGGGGCGGAAGTACAACGAGCAGTACTTC. Translation gives CASSQGRKYNEQYF.